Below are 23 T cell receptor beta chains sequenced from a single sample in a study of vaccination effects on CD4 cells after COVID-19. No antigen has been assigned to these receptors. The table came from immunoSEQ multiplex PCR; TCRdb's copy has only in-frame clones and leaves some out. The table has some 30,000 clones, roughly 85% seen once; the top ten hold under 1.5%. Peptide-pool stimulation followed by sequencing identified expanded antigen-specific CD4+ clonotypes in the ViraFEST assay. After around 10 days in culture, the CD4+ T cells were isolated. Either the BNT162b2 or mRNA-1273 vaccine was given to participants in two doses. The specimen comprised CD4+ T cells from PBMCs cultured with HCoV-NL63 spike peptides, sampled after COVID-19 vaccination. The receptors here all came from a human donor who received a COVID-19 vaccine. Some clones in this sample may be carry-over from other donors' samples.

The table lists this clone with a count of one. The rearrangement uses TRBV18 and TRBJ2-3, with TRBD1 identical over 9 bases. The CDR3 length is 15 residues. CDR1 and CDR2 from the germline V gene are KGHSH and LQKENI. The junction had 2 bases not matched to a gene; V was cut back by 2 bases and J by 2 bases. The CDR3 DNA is TGTGCCAGCTCACCAAACAGGGGGCCCACAGATACGCAGTATTTT. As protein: CASSPNRGPTDTQYF.

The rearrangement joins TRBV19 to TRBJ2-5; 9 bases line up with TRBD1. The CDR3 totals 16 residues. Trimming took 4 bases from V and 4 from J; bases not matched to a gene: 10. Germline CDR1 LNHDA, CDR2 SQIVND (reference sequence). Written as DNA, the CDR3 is TGTGCCAGTAGTACCCCCGGGACAGGGAAGCGAGAGACCCAGTACTTC. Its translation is CASSTPGTGKRETQYF.

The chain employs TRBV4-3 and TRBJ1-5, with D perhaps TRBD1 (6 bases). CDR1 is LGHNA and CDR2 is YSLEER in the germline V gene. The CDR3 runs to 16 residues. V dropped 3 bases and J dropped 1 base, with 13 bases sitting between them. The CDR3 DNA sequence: TGCGCCAGCAGCCATGATCACAGGGAGAGCAATCAGCCCCAGCATTTT. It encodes CASSHDHRESNQPQHF.

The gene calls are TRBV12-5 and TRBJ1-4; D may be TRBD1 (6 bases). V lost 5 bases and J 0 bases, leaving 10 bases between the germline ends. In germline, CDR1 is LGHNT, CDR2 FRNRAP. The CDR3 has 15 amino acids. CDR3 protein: CASGLRTATNEKLFF. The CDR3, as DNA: TGTGCTAGTGGTCTCCGGACAGCAACTAATGAAAAACTGTTTTTT.

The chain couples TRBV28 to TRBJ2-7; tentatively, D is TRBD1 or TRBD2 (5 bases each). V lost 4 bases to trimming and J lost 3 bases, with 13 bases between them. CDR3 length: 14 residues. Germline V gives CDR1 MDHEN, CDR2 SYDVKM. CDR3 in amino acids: CASSSTAGGYEQYV. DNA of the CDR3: TGTGCCAGCAGTTCCACCGCTGGGGGCTACGAGCAGTACGTC.

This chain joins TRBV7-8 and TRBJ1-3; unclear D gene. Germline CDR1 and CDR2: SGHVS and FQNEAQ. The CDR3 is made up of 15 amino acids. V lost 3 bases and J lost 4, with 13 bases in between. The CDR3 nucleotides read TGTGCCAGCAGCTTTAATGATGCGTCCGGAAACACCATATATTTT. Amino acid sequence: CASSFNDASGNTIYF.

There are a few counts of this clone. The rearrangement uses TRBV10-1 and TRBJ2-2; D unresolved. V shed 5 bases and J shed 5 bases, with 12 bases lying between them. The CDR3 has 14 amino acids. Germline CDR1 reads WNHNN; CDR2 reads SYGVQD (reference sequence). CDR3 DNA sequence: TGCGCCAGCAGTCCGGGCCGACGGACCGGGGAGCTGTTTTTT. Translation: CASSPGRRTGELFF.

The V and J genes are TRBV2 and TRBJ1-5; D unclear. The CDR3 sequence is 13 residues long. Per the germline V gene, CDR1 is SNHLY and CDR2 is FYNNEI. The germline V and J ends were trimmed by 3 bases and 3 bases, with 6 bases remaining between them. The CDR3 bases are TGTGCCAGCAGTGAGGACCTCAATCAGCCCCAGCATTTT. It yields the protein CASSEDLNQPQHF.

The DNA for the CDR3 is TGTGCCAGTATAGGGGGGCGTAAGGACTATGGCTACACCTTC. This translates into CASIGGRKDYGYTF. The chain combines TRBV19 with TRBJ1-2, with D maybe TRBD1 (6 bases). CDR1 and CDR2 (germline): LNHDA, SQIVND (reference sequence). Trimming removed 7 bases at V and 3 bases at J, with 15 bases between. The CDR3 contains 14 residues.

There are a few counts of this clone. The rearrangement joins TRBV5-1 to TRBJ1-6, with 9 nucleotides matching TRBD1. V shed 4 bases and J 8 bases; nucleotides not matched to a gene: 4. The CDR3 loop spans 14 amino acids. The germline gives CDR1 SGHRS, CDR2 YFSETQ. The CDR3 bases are TGCGCCAGCAGCAACCGGGACAGGGATTCACCCCTCCACTTT. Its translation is CASSNRDRDSPLHF.

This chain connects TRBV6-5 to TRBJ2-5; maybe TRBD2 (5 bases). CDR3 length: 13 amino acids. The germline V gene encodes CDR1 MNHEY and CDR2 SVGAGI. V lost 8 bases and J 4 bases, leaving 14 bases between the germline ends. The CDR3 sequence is CASGRGRGETQYF. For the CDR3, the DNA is TGTGCCAGCGGTCGAGGGCGCGGAGAGACCCAGTACTTC.

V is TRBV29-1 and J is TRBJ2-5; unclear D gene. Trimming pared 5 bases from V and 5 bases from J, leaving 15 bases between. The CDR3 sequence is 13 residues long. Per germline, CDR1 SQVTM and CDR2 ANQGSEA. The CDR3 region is CSVQGHKVETQYF. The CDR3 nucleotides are TGCAGCGTTCAAGGCCATAAAGTGGAGACCCAGTACTTC.

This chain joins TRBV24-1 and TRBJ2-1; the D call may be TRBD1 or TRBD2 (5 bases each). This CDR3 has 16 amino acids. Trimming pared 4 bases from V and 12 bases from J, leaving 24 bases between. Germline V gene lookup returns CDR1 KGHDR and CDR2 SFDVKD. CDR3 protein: CATSELGTAPIVGQFF. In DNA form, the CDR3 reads TGTGCCACCAGTGAACTTGGGACGGCCCCGATCGTTGGGCAGTTCTTC.

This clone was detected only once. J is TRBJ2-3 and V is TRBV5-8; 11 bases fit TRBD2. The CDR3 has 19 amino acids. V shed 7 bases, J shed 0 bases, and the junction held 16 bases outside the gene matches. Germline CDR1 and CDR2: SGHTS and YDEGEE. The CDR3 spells CASPRSLLAGGDSTDTQYF. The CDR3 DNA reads TGTGCCAGCCCTCGTTCTCTGCTAGCGGGGGGCGATAGCACAGATACGCAGTATTTT.

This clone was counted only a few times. CDR3 sequence reads: CASGRRAGGRNTDTQYF. The CDR3 bases are TGCGCCAGCGGGCGCAGGGCGGGGGGGCGGAACACAGATACGCAGTATTTT. The V and J genes are TRBV5-1 and TRBJ2-3, with 9 bases lining up with TRBD2. The CDR3 covers 17 residues. V shed 7 bases, J shed 2 bases, and the junction held 14 bases outside the gene matches. The germline V gene encodes CDR1 SGHRS and CDR2 YFSETQ.

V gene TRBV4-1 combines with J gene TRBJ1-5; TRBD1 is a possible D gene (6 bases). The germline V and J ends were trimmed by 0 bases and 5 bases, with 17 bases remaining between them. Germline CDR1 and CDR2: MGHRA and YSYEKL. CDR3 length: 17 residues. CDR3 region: CASSQEGGVGGDQPQHF. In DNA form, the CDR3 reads TGCGCCAGCAGCCAAGAGGGGGGCGTCGGGGGAGATCAGCCCCAGCATTTT.

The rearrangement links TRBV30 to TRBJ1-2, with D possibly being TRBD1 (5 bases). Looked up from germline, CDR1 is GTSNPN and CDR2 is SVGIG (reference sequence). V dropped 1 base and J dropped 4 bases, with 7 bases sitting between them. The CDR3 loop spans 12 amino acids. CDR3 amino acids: CAWSGGFYGYTF. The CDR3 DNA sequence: TGTGCCTGGAGTGGGGGCTTCTATGGCTACACCTTC.

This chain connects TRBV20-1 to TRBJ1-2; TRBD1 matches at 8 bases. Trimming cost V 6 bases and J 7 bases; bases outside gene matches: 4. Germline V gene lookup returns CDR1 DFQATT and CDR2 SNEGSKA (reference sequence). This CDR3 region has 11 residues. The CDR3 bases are TGCAGTGCGAATCAGGGGGCTGGCTACACCTTC. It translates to CSANQGAGYTF.

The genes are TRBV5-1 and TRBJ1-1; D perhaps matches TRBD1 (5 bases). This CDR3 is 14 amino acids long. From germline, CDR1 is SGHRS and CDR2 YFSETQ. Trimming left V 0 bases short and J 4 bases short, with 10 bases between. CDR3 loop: CASSLEGLSTEAFF. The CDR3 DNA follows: TGCGCCAGCAGCTTGGAGGGGTTATCCACTGAAGCTTTCTTT.

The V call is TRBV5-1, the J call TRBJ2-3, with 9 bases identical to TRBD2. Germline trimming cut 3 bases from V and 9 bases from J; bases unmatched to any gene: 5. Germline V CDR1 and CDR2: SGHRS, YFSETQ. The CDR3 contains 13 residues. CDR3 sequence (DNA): TGCGCCAGCAGCTCCTCTAGCGGGGAAACGCAGTATTTT. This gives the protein CASSSSSGETQYF.

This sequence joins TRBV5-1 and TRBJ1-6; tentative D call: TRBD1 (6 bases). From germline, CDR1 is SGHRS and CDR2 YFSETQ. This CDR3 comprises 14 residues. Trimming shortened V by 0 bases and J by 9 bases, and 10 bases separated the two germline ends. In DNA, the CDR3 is TGCGCCAGCAGCTTGGGGACAGATAGTTCACCCCTCCACTTT. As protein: CASSLGTDSSPLHF.

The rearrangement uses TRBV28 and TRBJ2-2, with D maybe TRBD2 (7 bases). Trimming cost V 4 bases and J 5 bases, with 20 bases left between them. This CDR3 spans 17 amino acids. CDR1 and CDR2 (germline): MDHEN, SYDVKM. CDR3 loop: CASSSSKGRGYTGELFF. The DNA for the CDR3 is TGTGCCAGCAGTTCCTCGAAGGGGAGGGGGTATACCGGGGAGCTGTTTTTT.

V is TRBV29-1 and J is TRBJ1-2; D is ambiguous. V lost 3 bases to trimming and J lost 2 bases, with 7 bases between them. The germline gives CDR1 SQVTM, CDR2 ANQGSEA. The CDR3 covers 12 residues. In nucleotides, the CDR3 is TGCAGCGTTGATTCAGAAAACTATGGCTACACCTTC. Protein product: CSVDSENYGYTF.